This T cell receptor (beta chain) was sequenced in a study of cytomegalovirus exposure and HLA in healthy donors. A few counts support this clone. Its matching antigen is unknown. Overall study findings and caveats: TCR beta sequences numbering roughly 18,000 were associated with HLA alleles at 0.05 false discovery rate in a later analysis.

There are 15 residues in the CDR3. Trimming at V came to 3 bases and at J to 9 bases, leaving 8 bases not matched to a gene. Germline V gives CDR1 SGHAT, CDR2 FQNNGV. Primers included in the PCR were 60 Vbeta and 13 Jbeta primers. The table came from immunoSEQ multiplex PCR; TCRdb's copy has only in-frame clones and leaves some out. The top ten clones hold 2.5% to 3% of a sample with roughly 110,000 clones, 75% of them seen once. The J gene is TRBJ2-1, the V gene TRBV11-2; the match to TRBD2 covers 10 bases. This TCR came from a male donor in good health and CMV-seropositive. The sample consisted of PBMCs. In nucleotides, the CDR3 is TGTGCCAGCAGCTTCATAGCGGGGGGTCCGGGTGAGCAGTTCTTC. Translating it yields CASSFIAGGPGEQFF.